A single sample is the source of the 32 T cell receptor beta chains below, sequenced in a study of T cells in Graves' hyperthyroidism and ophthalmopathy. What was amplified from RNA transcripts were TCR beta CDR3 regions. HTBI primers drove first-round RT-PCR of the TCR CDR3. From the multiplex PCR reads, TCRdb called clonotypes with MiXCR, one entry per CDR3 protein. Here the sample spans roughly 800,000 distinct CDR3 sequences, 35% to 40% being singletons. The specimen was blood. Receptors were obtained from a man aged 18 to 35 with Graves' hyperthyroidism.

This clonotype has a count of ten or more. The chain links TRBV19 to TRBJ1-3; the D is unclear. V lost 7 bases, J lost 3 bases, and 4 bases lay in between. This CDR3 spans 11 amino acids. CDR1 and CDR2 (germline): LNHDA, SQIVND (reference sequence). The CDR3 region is CASIRGNTIYF. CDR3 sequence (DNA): TGTGCCAGTATTCGTGGAAACACCATATATTTT. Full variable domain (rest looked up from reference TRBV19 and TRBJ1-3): DGGITQSPKYLFRKEGQNVTLSCEQNLNHDAMYWYRQDPGQGLRLIYYSQIVNDFQKGDIAEGYSVSREKKESFPLTVTSAQKNPTAFYLCASIRGNTIYFGEGSWLTVV.

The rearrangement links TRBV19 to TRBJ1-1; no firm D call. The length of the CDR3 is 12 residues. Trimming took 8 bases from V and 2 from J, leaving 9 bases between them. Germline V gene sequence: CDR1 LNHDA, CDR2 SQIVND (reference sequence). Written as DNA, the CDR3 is TGTGCCAGTTTTGCGGGAAACACTGAAGCTTTCTTT. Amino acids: CASFAGNTEAFF.

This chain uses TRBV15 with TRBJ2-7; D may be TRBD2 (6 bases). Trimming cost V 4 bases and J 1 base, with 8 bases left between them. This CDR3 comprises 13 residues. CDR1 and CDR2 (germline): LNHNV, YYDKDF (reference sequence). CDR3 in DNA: TGTGCCACCAGCACTGGGAGGTCCTACGAGCAGTACTTC. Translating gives CATSTGRSYEQYF.

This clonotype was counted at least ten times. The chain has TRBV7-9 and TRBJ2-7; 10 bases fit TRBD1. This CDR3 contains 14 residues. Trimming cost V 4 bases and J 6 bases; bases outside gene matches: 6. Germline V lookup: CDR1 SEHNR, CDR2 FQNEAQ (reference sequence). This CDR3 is CASSSSGTGVEQYF. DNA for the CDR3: TGTGCCAGCAGCTCCTCCGGGACAGGGGTCGAGCAGTACTTC.

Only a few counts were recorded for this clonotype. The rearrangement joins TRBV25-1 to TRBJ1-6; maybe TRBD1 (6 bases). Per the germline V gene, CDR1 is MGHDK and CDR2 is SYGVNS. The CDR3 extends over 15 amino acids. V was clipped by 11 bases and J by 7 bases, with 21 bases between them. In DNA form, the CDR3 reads TGTGCCTGGAGTATACAGGGACTTTGGAATTCACCCCTCCACTTT. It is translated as CAWSIQGLWNSPLHF.

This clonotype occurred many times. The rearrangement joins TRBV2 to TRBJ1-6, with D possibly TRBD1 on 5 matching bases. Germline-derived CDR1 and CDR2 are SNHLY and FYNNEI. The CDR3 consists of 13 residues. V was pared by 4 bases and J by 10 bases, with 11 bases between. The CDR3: CASSVTGESPLHF. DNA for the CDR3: TGTGCCAGCAGTGTCACAGGAGAGTCACCCCTCCACTTT.

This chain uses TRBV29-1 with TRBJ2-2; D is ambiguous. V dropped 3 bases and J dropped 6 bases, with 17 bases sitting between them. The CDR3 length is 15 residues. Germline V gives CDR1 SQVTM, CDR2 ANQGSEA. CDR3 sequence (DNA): TGCAGCGTTGAGATAGGGTTTAGTCCTGCCGGGGAGCTGTTTTTT. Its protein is CSVEIGFSPAGELFF.

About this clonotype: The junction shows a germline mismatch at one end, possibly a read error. The CDR3, as DNA: TGCGCCAGCAGCCAGAGAGACAGGACGCTCACTTCCTCAAATTCACCCCTCCACTTT. It codes for CASSQRDRTLTSSNSPLHF. J is TRBJ1-6 and V is TRBV7-9, with D possibly being TRBD1 (6 bases). The CDR3 contains 19 residues. CDR1 is SEHNR, CDR2 FQNEAQ, per germline (reference sequence).

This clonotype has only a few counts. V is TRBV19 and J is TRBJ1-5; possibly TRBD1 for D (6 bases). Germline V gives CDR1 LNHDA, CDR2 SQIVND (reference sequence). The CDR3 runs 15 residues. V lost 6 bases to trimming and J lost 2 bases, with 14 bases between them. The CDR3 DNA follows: TGTGCCAGTAGGGGGGGGCAGGTCGGCAATCAGCCCCAGCATTTT. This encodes CASRGGQVGNQPQHF.

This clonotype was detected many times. The CDR3 reads CSARLTGNQPQHF. CDR3 sequence (DNA): TGCAGTGCTAGACTCACGGGCAATCAGCCCCAGCATTTT. This chain links TRBV20-1 with TRBJ1-5; no firm D call. This CDR3 contains 13 residues. Germline V gives CDR1 DFQATT, CDR2 SNEGSKA (reference sequence). Trimming removed 2 bases at V and 2 bases at J, with 7 bases between.

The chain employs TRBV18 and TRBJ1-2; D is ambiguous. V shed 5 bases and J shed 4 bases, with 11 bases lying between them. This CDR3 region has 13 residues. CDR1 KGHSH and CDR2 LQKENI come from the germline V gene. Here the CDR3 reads CASSGVSSYGYTF. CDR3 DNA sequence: TGTGCCAGCTCAGGAGTGTCTAGCTATGGCTACACCTTC.

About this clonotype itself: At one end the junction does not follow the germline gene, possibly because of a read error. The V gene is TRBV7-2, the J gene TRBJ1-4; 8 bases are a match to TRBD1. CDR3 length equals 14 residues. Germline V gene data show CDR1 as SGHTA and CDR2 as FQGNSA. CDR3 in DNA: TGCGCCAGCAGCCTTTGGACAGGGAATGAAAAACTGTTTTTT. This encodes CASSLWTGNEKLFF.

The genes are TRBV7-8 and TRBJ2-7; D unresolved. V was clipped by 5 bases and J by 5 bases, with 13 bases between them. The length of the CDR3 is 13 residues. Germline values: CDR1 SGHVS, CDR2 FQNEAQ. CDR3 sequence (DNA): TGTGCCAGCAGCCAAGCCGCTGGGAACGAGCAGTACTTC. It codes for CASSQAAGNEQYF.

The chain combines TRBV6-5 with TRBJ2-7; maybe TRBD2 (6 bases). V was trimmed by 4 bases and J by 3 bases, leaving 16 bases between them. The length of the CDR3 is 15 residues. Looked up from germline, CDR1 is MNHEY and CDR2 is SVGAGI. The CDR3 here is CASSSTAGMNYEQYF. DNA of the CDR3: TGTGCCAGCAGTTCCACGGCGGGAATGAACTACGAGCAGTACTTC.

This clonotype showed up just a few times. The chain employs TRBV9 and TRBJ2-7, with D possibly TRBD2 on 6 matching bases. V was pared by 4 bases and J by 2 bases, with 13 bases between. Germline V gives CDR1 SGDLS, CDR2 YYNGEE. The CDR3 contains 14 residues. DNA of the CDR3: TGTGCCAGCAGCCCGTGGGACTTCACCTACGAGCAGTACTTC. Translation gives CASSPWDFTYEQYF.

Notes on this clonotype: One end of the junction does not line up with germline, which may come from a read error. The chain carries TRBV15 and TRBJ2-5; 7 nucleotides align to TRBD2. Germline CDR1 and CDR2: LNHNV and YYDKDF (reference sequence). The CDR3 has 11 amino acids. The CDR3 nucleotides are TGTGCCACCGGCGCGGGAGAGCCCCAGTACTTC. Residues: CATGAGEPQYF.

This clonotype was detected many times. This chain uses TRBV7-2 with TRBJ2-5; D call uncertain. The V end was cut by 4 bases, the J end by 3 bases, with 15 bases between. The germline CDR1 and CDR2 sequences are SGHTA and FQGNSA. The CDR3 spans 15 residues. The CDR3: CASSSPLEREETQYF. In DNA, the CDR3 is TGTGCCAGCAGCTCGCCGCTAGAAAGGGAAGAGACCCAGTACTTC. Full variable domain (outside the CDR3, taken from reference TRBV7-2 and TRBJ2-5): GAGVSQSPSNKVTEKGKDVELRCDPISGHTALYWYRQSLGQGLEFLIYFQGNSAPDKSGLPSDRFSAERTGGSVSTLTIQRTQQEDSAVYLCASSSPLEREETQYFGPGTRLLVL.

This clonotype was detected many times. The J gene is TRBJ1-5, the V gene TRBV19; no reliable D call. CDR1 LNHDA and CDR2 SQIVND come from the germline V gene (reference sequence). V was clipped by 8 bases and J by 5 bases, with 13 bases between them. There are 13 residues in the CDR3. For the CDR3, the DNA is TGTGCCAGTGGCATTAGGGATGATCAGCCCCAGCATTTT. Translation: CASGIRDDQPQHF.

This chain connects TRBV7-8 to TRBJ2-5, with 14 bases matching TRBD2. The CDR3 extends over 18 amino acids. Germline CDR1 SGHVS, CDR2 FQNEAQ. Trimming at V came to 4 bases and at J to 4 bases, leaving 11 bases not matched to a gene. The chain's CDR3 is CASSSIVGTSGSGETQYF. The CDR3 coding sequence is TGTGCCAGCAGCTCGATTGTTGGGACTAGCGGGAGTGGAGAGACCCAGTACTTC.

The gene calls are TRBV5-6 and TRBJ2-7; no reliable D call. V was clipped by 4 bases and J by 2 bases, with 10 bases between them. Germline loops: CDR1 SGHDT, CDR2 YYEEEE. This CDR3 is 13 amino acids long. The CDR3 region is CASSTDPAYEQYF. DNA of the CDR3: TGTGCCAGCAGCACGGATCCCGCCTACGAGCAGTACTTC.

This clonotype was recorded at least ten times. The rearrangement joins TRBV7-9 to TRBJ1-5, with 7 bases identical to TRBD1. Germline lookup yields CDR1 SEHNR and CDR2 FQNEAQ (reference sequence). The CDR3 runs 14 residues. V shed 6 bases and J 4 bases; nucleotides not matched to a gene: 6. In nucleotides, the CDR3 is TGTGCCAGCAGTCTGGGACAGCAAAATCAGCCCCAGCATTTT. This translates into CASSLGQQNQPQHF.

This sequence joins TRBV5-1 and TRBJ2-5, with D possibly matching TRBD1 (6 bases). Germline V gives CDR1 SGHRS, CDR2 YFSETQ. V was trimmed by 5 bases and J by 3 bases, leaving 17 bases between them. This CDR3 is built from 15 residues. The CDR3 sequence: CASRTGTLTKETQYF. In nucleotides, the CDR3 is TGCGCCAGCAGAACCGGGACACTGACCAAAGAGACCCAGTACTTC.

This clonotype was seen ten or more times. The CDR3 DNA reads TGTGCCAGCAGCTTAGGCAGGGCGGGTCAGCCCCAGCATTTT. It codes for CASSLGRAGQPQHF. The V gene is TRBV7-9, the J gene TRBJ1-5; a possible D gene is TRBD1 (5 bases). The CDR3 has 14 residues. Looked up from germline, CDR1 is SEHNR and CDR2 is FQNEAQ (reference sequence). V lost 1 base and J lost 6, with 10 bases in between.

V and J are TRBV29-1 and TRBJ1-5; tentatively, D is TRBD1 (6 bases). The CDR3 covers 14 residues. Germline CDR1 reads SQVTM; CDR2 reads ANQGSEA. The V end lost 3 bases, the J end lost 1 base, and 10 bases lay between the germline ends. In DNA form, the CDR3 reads TGCAGCGTTGACTGGGGGGGCAGCAATCAGCCCCAGCATTTT. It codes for CSVDWGGSNQPQHF.

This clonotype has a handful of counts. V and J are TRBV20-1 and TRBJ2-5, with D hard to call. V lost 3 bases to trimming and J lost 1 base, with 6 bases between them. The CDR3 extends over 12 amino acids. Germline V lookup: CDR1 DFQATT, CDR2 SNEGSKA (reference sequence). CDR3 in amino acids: CSARGIQETQYF. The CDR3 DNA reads TGCAGTGCTAGGGGGATCCAAGAGACCCAGTACTTC.

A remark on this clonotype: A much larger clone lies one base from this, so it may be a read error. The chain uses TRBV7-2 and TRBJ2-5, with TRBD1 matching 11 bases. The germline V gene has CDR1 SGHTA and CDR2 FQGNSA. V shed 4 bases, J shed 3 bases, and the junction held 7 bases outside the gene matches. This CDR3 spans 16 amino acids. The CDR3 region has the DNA TGTGCCAGCAGCTCGACCCAGGGACAGGGGGAAGAGACCCAGTACTTC. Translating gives CASSSTQGQGEETQYF.

CDR3: CASSSVRDRGTYEQYF. CDR3 nucleotide sequence: TGTGCCAGCAGCTCCGTCCGGGACAGGGGAACCTACGAGCAGTACTTC. V gene TRBV7-2 combines with J gene TRBJ2-7; 10 nucleotides match TRBD1. V lost 4 bases to trimming and J lost 2 bases; unmatched junction nucleotides: 8. The CDR3 sequence is 16 residues long. Looked up from germline, CDR1 is SGHTA and CDR2 is FQGNSA.

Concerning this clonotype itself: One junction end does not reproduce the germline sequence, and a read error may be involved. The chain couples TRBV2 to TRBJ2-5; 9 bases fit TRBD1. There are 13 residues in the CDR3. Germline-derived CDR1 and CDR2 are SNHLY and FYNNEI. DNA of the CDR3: TGTGCCAACAGTGGACAGGGGAGCGAGACCCAGTACTTC. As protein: CANSGQGSETQYF.

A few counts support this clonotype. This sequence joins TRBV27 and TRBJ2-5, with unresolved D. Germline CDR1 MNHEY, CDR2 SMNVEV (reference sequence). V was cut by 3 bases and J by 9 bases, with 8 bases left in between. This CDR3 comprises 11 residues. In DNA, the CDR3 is TGTGCCAGCAGTTTTGGTGGGGCCCAGTACTTC. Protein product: CASSFGGAQYF.

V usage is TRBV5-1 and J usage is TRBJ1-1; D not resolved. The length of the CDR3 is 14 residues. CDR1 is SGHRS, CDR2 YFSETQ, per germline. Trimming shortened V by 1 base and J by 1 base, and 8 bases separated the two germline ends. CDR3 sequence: CASSLPRGNTEAFF. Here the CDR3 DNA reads TGCGCCAGCAGCTTGCCCCGAGGGAACACTGAAGCTTTCTTT.

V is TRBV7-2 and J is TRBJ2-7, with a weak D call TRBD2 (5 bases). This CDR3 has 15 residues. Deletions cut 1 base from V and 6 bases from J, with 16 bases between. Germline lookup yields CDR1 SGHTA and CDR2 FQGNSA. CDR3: CASSLGVSAPLEQYF. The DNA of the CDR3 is TGTGCCAGCAGCTTAGGGGTTAGCGCCCCCCTCGAGCAGTACTTC.

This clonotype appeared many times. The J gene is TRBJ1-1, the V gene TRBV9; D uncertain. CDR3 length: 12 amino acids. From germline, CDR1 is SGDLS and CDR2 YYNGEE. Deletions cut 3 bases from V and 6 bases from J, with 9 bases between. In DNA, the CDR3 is TGTGCCAGCAGCGCCGAGGAGGCTGAAGCTTTCTTT. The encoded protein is CASSAEEAEAFF.